Reported below is one T cell receptor beta chain. What it binds is unknown. This sample was taken from a study of T cell responses to AZD1222 COVID-19 vaccine. Findings and caveats of the study: Repertoires were obtained solely post-peak T cell response. Vaccine-related CD4 TCRs covered spike, predominating at 160-218 and 743-854.

The assay was immunoSEQ multiplex PCR, and TCRdb's table has in-frame clones only and misses some. The sample records about 85,000 clones, roughly 90% being singletons. The germline V gene has CDR1 SGHNT and CDR2 YENEEA. J lost 0 bases, V lost 5 bases, and 1 base had no gene match. The CDR3 runs to 15 residues. The gene calls are TRBV11-3 and TRBJ2-1; 10 bases agree with TRBD2. Sequenced here: peripheral blood, sampled on day 0 of AZD1222 vaccination. The clonotype originates from an adult in good health. The CDR3 loop reads CASSPSGSSYNEQFF. The CDR3 DNA reads TGTGCCAGCAGCCCTAGCGGGAGCTCCTACAATGAGCAGTTCTTC.